Shown below are 21 T cell receptor beta chains from a single sample sequenced in a study of T cell changes during pregnancy in multiple sclerosis. Clones were sequenced by immunoSEQ multiplex PCR, and TCRdb holds only the in-frame ones, with some missing. The data show tens of thousands of clones, about nine tenths seen once. The sequences come from peripheral blood, collected in the third trimester of pregnancy. These receptors all come from a female donor with multiple sclerosis, enrolled in a pregnancy study.

This sequence joins TRBV30 and TRBJ1-2; D gene unclear. Germline V lookup: CDR1 GTSNPN, CDR2 SVGIG (reference sequence). This CDR3 comprises 13 residues. Trimming pared 0 bases from V and 8 bases from J, leaving 13 bases between. CDR3 DNA sequence: TGTGCCTGGAGTGTAGCCGGGAGAGGAGGCTACACCTTC. As protein: CAWSVAGRGGYTF.

The table lists this clone with a count of one. The chain recombines TRBV27 with TRBJ2-1; 7 nucleotides line up with TRBD2. CDR1 and CDR2 (germline): MNHEY, SMNVEV (reference sequence). After removal of 2 bases from V and 8 bases from J, the junction contained 9 bases not matched to a gene. CDR3 length: 15 residues. This chain's CDR3 is CASSLGAGFRDEQFF. CDR3 sequence (DNA): TGTGCCAGCAGTTTAGGAGCGGGGTTTAGGGATGAGCAGTTCTTC.

CDR3 in DNA: TGTGCCAGTAGTATAGGACAGGGGGTAGGGAATTCACCCCTCCACTTT. This gives the protein CASSIGQGVGNSPLHF. V gene TRBV19 combines with J gene TRBJ1-6; 9 nucleotides line up with TRBD1. Germline CDR1 reads LNHDA; CDR2 reads SQIVND (reference sequence). J gave up 7 bases and V 1 base, and 5 bases lay outside the gene matches. This CDR3 comprises 16 residues.

This sequence joins TRBV30 and TRBJ1-4, with D perhaps TRBD1 (6 bases). Trimming took 3 bases from V and 6 from J, leaving 17 bases between them. Per germline, CDR1 GTSNPN and CDR2 SVGIG (reference sequence). The CDR3 has 15 amino acids. As DNA, the CDR3 is TGTGCCTGGAGGGAATTCAGGGGTTTAGATGAAAAACTGTTTTTT. Translation gives CAWREFRGLDEKLFF.

CDR3 amino acids: CASSQDRRIYGYTF. CDR3 in DNA: TGTGCCAGCAGCCAAGATCGGCGGATTTATGGCTACACCTTC. This chain uses TRBV14 with TRBJ1-2; D gene uncertain. V lost 0 bases and J 5 bases, leaving 10 bases between the germline ends. Germline V CDR1 and CDR2: SGHDN, FVKESK. This CDR3 is built from 14 residues.

The V and J genes are TRBV5-1 and TRBJ2-3; 9 nucleotides agree with TRBD1. CDR3 length: 14 residues. CDR1 SGHRS and CDR2 YFSETQ come from the germline V gene. Unmatched junction bases numbered 4, after V lost 4 bases and J lost 4 bases. The DNA of the CDR3 is TGCGCCAGCAGCCTGGGACAGGGTCCAGATACGCAGTATTTT. Protein product: CASSLGQGPDTQYF.

This chain uses TRBV5-4 with TRBJ2-1; possibly TRBD1 for D (5 bases). The V and J ends lost 1 base and 0 bases respectively, with 14 bases between them. CDR3 length: 17 amino acids. The V gene's germline CDR1 is SGHNT and CDR2 YYREEE (reference sequence). The CDR3 DNA reads as TGTGCCAGCAGCTTGACATCCGCCAGGGACTCCTACAATGAGCAGTTCTTC. Translated, it gives CASSLTSARDSYNEQFF. The full variable domain, its missing parts supplied by reference TRBV5-4 and TRBJ2-1, is ETGVTQSPTHLIKTRGQQVTLRCSSQSGHNTVSWYQQALGQGPQFIFQYYREEENGRGNFPPRFSGLQFPNYSSELNVNALELDDSALYLCASSLTSARDSYNEQFFGPGTRLTVL.

This chain joins TRBV4-3 and TRBJ2-5, with D possibly being TRBD2 (5 bases). This CDR3 has 16 amino acids. V shed 1 base and J shed 4 bases, with 16 bases lying between them. CDR1 and CDR2 from the germline V gene are LGHNA and YSLEER. The CDR3 region has the DNA TGCGCCAGCAGCCAAGCCGGGGATAGGATCCGAGAGACCCAGTACTTC. Translation gives CASSQAGDRIRETQYF.

The rearrangement joins TRBV18 to TRBJ2-1, with D perhaps matching TRBD1 (5 bases). This CDR3 is built from 14 residues. V lost 0 bases and J 7 bases, leaving 10 bases between the germline ends. CDR1 is KGHSH and CDR2 is LQKENI in the germline V gene. The CDR3 DNA sequence: TGTGCCAGCTCACCACCTTCAGGGATTAATGAGCAGTTCTTC. Its protein is CASSPPSGINEQFF.

The chain carries TRBV6-5 and TRBJ2-3; D might be TRBD2 (6 bases). This CDR3 is built from 12 residues. Germline CDR1 and CDR2: MNHEY and SVGAGI. V shed 7 bases and J shed 8 bases, with 13 bases lying between them. The CDR3 protein is CASTPTAGTQYF. The CDR3 DNA follows: TGTGCCAGCACCCCAACAGCGGGTACGCAGTATTTT.

The CDR3 sequence: CSVRGAVDQPQHF. CDR3 DNA: TGCAGCGTTCGGGGGGCTGTCGATCAGCCCCAGCATTTT. V gene TRBV29-1 combines with J gene TRBJ1-5, with TRBD1 as a possible D gene (6 bases). CDR3 length: 13 residues. In germline, CDR1 is SQVTM, CDR2 ANQGSEA. Trimming removed 5 bases at V and 5 bases at J, with 13 bases between. Full variable domain (remainder filled in from reference TRBV29-1 and TRBJ1-5): SAVISQKPSRDICQRGTSLTIQCQVDSQVTMMFWYRQQPGQSLTLIATANQGSEATYESGFVIDKFPISRPNLTFSTLTVSNMSPEDSSIYLCSVRGAVDQPQHFGDGTRLSIL.

This chain joins TRBV7-2 and TRBJ1-3; tentatively, D is TRBD1 (6 bases). The CDR3 contains 15 residues. The V end was cut by 1 base, the J end by 1 base, with 8 bases between. Germline CDR1 and CDR2: SGHTA and FQGNSA. Here the CDR3 reads CASSLDRVSGNTIYF. In DNA form, the CDR3 reads TGTGCCAGCAGCTTAGACAGGGTATCTGGAAACACCATATATTTT.

V is TRBV15 and J is TRBJ2-3, with D tentatively TRBD2 (5 bases). Germline CDR1 and CDR2: LNHNV and YYDKDF (reference sequence). Trimming pared 0 bases from V and 7 bases from J, leaving 5 bases between. The CDR3 contains 12 residues. The DNA of the CDR3 is TGTGCCACCAGCAGAGACGGGAATACGCAGTATTTT. This sequence encodes CATSRDGNTQYF.

This clone was seen a single time. The V gene is TRBV6-5, the J gene TRBJ2-1; tentatively, D is TRBD1 (5 bases). Trimming removed 6 bases from V and 0 bases from J, with 12 bases in between. This CDR3 is built from 15 residues. The germline gives CDR1 MNHEY, CDR2 SVGAGI. The CDR3 here is CASSYRWSSYNEQFF. The DNA of the CDR3 is TGTGCCAGCAGCTACAGGTGGAGCTCCTACAATGAGCAGTTCTTC.

The rearrangement uses TRBV19 and TRBJ1-4; D is unclear. V was shortened by 5 bases and J by 0 bases, with 10 bases between the two germline ends. The length of the CDR3 is 15 residues. Germline V gene lookup returns CDR1 LNHDA and CDR2 SQIVND (reference sequence). CDR3: CASSGEVTTNEKLFF. CDR3 coding DNA: TGTGCCAGTAGTGGGGAGGTGACAACTAATGAAAAACTGTTTTTT.

The chain employs TRBV28 and TRBJ2-7, with 10 bases identical to TRBD1. CDR1 MDHEN and CDR2 SYDVKM come from the germline V gene. CDR3 size: 14 residues. After removal of 6 bases from V and 0 bases from J, the junction contained 2 bases not matched to a gene. The CDR3 DNA reads TGTGCCAGCAGAAGGACAGGGGGCTCCTACGAGCAGTACTTC. Its translation is CASRRTGGSYEQYF.

The rearrangement uses TRBV7-9 and TRBJ2-5; 11 bases align to TRBD2. J was trimmed by 0 bases and V by 3 bases; bases with no gene match: 3. The CDR3 runs 16 residues. Germline V lookup: CDR1 SEHNR, CDR2 FQNEAQ (reference sequence). DNA of the CDR3: TGTGCCAGCAGCTTCTCGGGACTAGCGGACCAAGAGACCCAGTACTTC. It specifies CASSFSGLADQETQYF. Full variable domain (outside the CDR3, taken from reference TRBV7-9 and TRBJ2-5): DTGVSQNPRHKITKRGQNVTFRCDPISEHNRLYWYRQTLGQGPEFLTYFQNEAQLEKSRLLSDRFSAERPKGSFSTLEIQRTEQGDSAMYLCASSFSGLADQETQYFGPGTRLLVL.

This sequence joins TRBV5-4 and TRBJ2-7; TRBD2 might be the D (6 bases). The CDR3 sequence is 16 residues long. From germline, CDR1 is SGHNT and CDR2 YYREEE (reference sequence). V lost 7 bases, J lost 4 bases, and 24 bases lay in between. The CDR3 sequence: CASGPGGALSPYEQYF. DNA for the CDR3: TGTGCCAGCGGGCCCGGCGGGGCCCTTTCCCCATACGAGCAGTACTTC. Using reference TRBV5-4 and TRBJ2-7 for the parts outside the CDR3, the full variable domain is ETGVTQSPTHLIKTRGQQVTLRCSSQSGHNTVSWYQQALGQGPQFIFQYYREEENGRGNFPPRFSGLQFPNYSSELNVNALELDDSALYLCASGPGGALSPYEQYFGPGTRLTVT.

The chain is built from TRBV7-8 and TRBJ2-1; 12 bases match TRBD2. V trimming: 3 bases; J trimming: 8 bases; junction bases outside the gene matches: 5. This CDR3 region has 15 residues. Germline loops: CDR1 SGHVS, CDR2 FQNEAQ. Here the CDR3 DNA reads TGTGCCAGCAGCTTCCTAGCGGGGGGGCCCTATGAGCAGTTCTTC. Translation gives CASSFLAGGPYEQFF.

V and J are TRBV5-1 and TRBJ1-2, with D possibly being TRBD1 (5 bases). This CDR3 spans 15 amino acids. Trimming removed 4 bases from V and 4 bases from J, with 17 bases in between. Per the germline V gene, CDR1 is SGHRS and CDR2 is YFSETQ. In nucleotides, the CDR3 is TGCGCCAGCAGCCCTGGGACTGAGATTGGCTATGGCTACACCTTC. Its translation: CASSPGTEIGYGYTF.

Only one count was recorded for this clone. The chain uses TRBV5-1 and TRBJ2-7; D is possibly TRBD1 (7 bases). In germline, CDR1 is SGHRS, CDR2 YFSETQ. V shed 4 bases and J shed 6 bases, with 17 bases lying between them. The CDR3 totals 14 residues. The DNA for the CDR3 is TGCGCCAGCAGCCCCAGGGGGGCACAAGGCGAGCAGTACTTC. Protein product: CASSPRGAQGEQYF. Using reference TRBV5-1 and TRBJ2-7 for the parts outside the CDR3, the full variable domain is KAGVTQTPRYLIKTRGQQVTLSCSPISGHRSVSWYQQTPGQGLQFLFEYFSETQRNKGNFPGRFSGRQFSNSRSEMNVSTLELGDSALYLCASSPRGAQGEQYFGPGTRLTVT.